This T cell receptor beta chain was observed in a study of CD8 T cells in ankylosing spondylitis. This clonotype showed up many times. What it recognizes is unknown. Each TCR beta library was made by quantitative 5'-RACE that incorporated molecular barcodes. TCRdb reprocessed the 5' RACE reads via MiXCR and lists one record per CDR3 protein. The data contain some 840,000 distinct CDR3 sequences, 12% of them singletons. V lost 4 bases and J lost 6, with 11 bases in between. Germline-derived CDR1 and CDR2 are SGHRS and YFSETQ. This CDR3 is 14 amino acids long. General observations from the study: Certain motif variants had earlier been reported in reactive arthritis synovial fluid and blood. Significant enrichment of disease-linked clones was reported in matched ankylosing spondylitis synovial fluid. Ankylosing spondylitis blood appeared to carry a characteristic TCR beta motif of roughly 8 highly homologous variants.

The sequence was collected from a male donor with ankylosing spondylitis. What was sequenced was blood, either unsorted or a sorted T cell fraction (not recorded which). The V call is TRBV5-1, the J call TRBJ1-6; TRBD1 might be the D (5 bases). DNA for the CDR3: TGCGCCAGCAGCGTCGTGAGGGGTAATTCACCCCTCCACTTT. Protein sequence: CASSVVRGNSPLHF.